This T cell receptor beta chain is from a study of blood T cell repertoires in COVID-19. V gave up 6 bases and J gave up 7 bases; unmatched junction bases: 11. Per the germline V gene, CDR1 is SGHTA and CDR2 is FQGNSA. The CDR3 runs to 15 residues. Sequenced by immunoSEQ multiplex PCR; TCRdb stores in-frame clones only, minus some. The sample records 70,000 or so clones, around 78% being singletons. Sample: peripheral blood. The source of this sequence is a human donor in a cohort sampled during active COVID-19. This rearrangement joins TRBV7-2 to TRBJ1-2, with 10 bases aligning to TRBD1. The DNA of the CDR3 is TGTGCCAGCAGTTTTGTGGGACAGGGGTGGTCTGGCTACACCTTC. Its translation: CASSFVGQGWSGYTF.